These 12 T cell receptor beta chains were all obtained from the same sample, sequenced in a study of chronic HIV infection and antiretroviral therapy. TCRdb re-called the 5' RACE reads through MiXCR, storing one row per CDR3 protein. The sample shows roughly 39,000 distinct CDR3 sequences, about 8.1% of them seen only once. The source material was peripheral blood. Receptors originate from an adult who had HIV and had not received antiretroviral therapy, or was an uninfected healthy control (not recorded which).

This clonotype was picked up a small number of times. The rearrangement joins TRBV28 to TRBJ1-5, with unresolved D. The CDR3 totals 17 residues. Per the germline V gene, CDR1 is MDHEN and CDR2 is SYDVKM. Trimming cost V 5 bases and J 1 base, with 18 bases left between them. The CDR3 DNA reads TGTGCCAGCAGTCCTCTGGGTGAAGAAGGGAGCAATCAGCCCCAGCATTTT. Translating it yields CASSPLGEEGSNQPQHF.

The table lists this clonotype with many counts. V gene TRBV29-1 combines with J gene TRBJ2-3; 7 nucleotides align to TRBD1. The germline CDR1 and CDR2 sequences are SQVTM and ANQGSEA. Trimming removed 5 bases from V and 4 bases from J; junction bases left unmatched: 9. The CDR3 runs 14 residues. DNA for the CDR3: TGCAGCGTTTGGCAAGGGGGCCCCCCAGATACGCAGTATTTT. This gives the protein CSVWQGGPPDTQYF.

A few counts support this clonotype. The chain combines TRBV29-1 with TRBJ1-1, with D perhaps TRBD1 (5 bases). Germline V gene sequence: CDR1 SQVTM, CDR2 ANQGSEA. V was trimmed by 4 bases and J by 3 bases, leaving 18 bases between them. The CDR3 is 15 residues long. The CDR3 region has the DNA TGCAGCGTTGGGGAGTTGGACACCTCGGACACTGAAGCTTTCTTT. It is translated as CSVGELDTSDTEAFF.

This clonotype has only a few counts. The chain couples TRBV4-1 to TRBJ2-7, with 10 bases that match TRBD1. CDR3 size: 16 residues. Germline CDR1 MGHRA, CDR2 YSYEKL. Germline trimming cut 3 bases from V and 2 bases from J; bases unmatched to any gene: 7. CDR3 DNA sequence: TGCGCCAGCAGCCAGGAACCGGGACAGGGGACCTACGAGCAGTACTTC. Translating it yields CASSQEPGQGTYEQYF.

This clonotype has a handful of counts. The chain couples TRBV4-1 to TRBJ2-1; 12 nucleotides align to TRBD2. The germline gives CDR1 MGHRA, CDR2 YSYEKL. The junction had 7 bases not matched to a gene; V was cut back by 3 bases and J by 4 bases. The CDR3 runs to 17 residues. The CDR3 DNA sequence: TGCGCCAGCAGCCATCCCCTAGCGGGAGGGCCGTACAATGAGCAGTTCTTC. This translates into CASSHPLAGGPYNEQFF.

The chain carries TRBV27 and TRBJ2-2; D call uncertain. The V end lost 3 bases, the J end lost 6 bases, and 8 bases lay between the germline ends. Looked up from germline, CDR1 is MNHEY and CDR2 is SMNVEV (reference sequence). The CDR3 is made up of 13 amino acids. CDR3 bases: TGTGCCAGCAGTTTTTCTGGTCCCGGGGAGCTGTTTTTT. It translates to CASSFSGPGELFF.

This clonotype was detected ten times or more. CDR3 nucleotide sequence: TGCGCCAGCAGCCGACAGAGCACAGATACGCAGTATTTT. Its translation is CASSRQSTDTQYF. The rearrangement joins TRBV4-1 to TRBJ2-3; maybe TRBD1 (5 bases). Germline V lookup: CDR1 MGHRA, CDR2 YSYEKL. Trimming left V 4 bases short and J 0 bases short, with 5 bases between. The CDR3 is 13 amino acids.

The chain links TRBV5-1 to TRBJ1-1; D is unresolved. Germline CDR1 reads SGHRS; CDR2 reads YFSETQ. The CDR3 is 14 residues long. Trimming removed 1 base at V and 1 base at J, with 8 bases between. This CDR3 reads CASSLIPGNTEAFF. CDR3 nucleotide sequence: TGCGCCAGCAGCTTGATTCCGGGGAACACTGAAGCTTTCTTT. Variable domain in full (rest from reference TRBV5-1 and TRBJ1-1): KAGVTQTPRYLIKTRGQQVTLSCSPISGHRSVSWYQQTPGQGLQFLFEYFSETQRNKGNFPGRFSGRQFSNSRSEMNVSTLELGDSALYLCASSLIPGNTEAFFGQGTRLTVV.

This clonotype was detected a few times. The chain combines TRBV27 with TRBJ2-7, with D maybe TRBD2 (6 bases). Germline assignment: CDR1 MNHEY and CDR2 SMNVEV (reference sequence). V was clipped by 9 bases and J by 1 base, with 10 bases between them. The CDR3 spans 12 residues. As DNA, the CDR3 is TGTGCCAGTTGGAGGGAGTCCTACGAGCAGTACTTC. Translation: CASWRESYEQYF.

There are many counts of this clonotype. The chain carries TRBV25-1 and TRBJ2-7; 7 nucleotides align to TRBD2. The V gene's germline CDR1 is MGHDK and CDR2 SYGVNS. The CDR3 is 15 amino acids. V was clipped by 2 bases and J by 2 bases; unmatched bases: 6. The CDR3: CASSERQRGTYEQYF. DNA for the CDR3: TGTGCCAGCAGTGAAAGACAGCGGGGTACCTACGAGCAGTACTTC.

This clonotype was detected many times. The chain carries TRBV4-3 and TRBJ2-1; D may be TRBD2 (5 bases). This CDR3 comprises 17 residues. Germline V lookup: CDR1 LGHNA, CDR2 YSLEER. V was clipped by 0 bases and J by 10 bases, with 22 bases between them. CDR3 loop: CASSQDLVAGQAWEQFF. The CDR3 nucleotides are TGCGCCAGCAGCCAAGATCTGGTTGCGGGCCAGGCGTGGGAGCAGTTCTTC.

The gene calls are TRBV25-1 and TRBJ1-1; 11 bases are a match to TRBD1. Looked up from germline, CDR1 is MGHDK and CDR2 is SYGVNS. The CDR3 is 12 residues long. V shed 2 bases and J 12 bases; nucleotides not matched to a gene: 2. The chain's CDR3 is CASSEGQGATFF. The DNA for the CDR3 is TGTGCCAGCAGTGAAGGACAGGGGGCAACTTTCTTT.